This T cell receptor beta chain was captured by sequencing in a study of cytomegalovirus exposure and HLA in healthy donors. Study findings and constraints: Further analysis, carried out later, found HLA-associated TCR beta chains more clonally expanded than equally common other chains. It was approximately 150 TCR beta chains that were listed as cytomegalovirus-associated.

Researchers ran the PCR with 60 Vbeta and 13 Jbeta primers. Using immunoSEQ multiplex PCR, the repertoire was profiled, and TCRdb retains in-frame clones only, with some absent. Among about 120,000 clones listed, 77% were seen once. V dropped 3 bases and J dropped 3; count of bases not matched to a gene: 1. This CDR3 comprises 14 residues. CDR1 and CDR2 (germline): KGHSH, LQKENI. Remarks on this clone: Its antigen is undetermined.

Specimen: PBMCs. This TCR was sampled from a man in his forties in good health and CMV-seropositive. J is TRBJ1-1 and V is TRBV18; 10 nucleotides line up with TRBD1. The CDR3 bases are TGTGCCAGCTCACCTGGGACAGGGGACACTGAAGCTTTCTTT. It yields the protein CASSPGTGDTEAFF.